A selection of T cell receptor beta chains follows, all from one sample in a study of blood T cells in healthy people across ages. MiXCR was run by TCRdb on the 5' RACE reads, yielding one entry per CDR3 protein. The data contain hundreds of thousands of distinct CDR3 sequences, just over 55% of them singletons. Sequenced material: blood. Receptor source: a man aged 35-49 years in good health. CDR3s include the opening cysteine and the closing phenylalanine or tryptophan. The order of the fields is J gene, D gene, clone size, V gene, CDR3 DNA, CDR3 protein. A D gene is named only where the DNA matches it firmly. A clone size is listed for some rows: how often the clone was seen (once, few, many), or a class if it is expanded.

TRBJ1-5 | TRBD1 | - | TRBV7-9 | TGTGCCAGCAGCTTTGCAGGGGGTAGGAGCAATCAGCCCCAGCATTTT | CASSFAGGRSNQPQHF
TRBJ2-3 | - | few | TRBV7-9 | TGTGCCAGCAGCCCCGTTTCAGGGACAGATACGCAGTATTTT | CASSPVSGTDTQYF
TRBJ1-1 | - | - | TRBV4-2 | TGTGCCAGCAGCCAAGCGGGGCCGGACACTGAAGCTTTCTTT | CASSQAGPDTEAFF
TRBJ1-2 | TRBD1 | - | TRBV7-3 | TGTGCCAGCAGCCCCAGACAGGGCGGTGGCTACACCTTC | CASSPRQGGGYTF
TRBJ2-2 | - | - | TRBV25-1 | TGTGCCAGCACCCAGACAGGTTACACCGGGGAGCTGTTTTTT | CASTQTGYTGELFF
TRBJ2-7 | - | - | TRBV6-2/TRBV6-3 | TGTGCCAGCAGGGACGGACACTACGAGCAGTACTTC | CASRDGHYEQYF
TRBJ2-7 | - | few | TRBV7-3 | TGTGCCAGCAGCTTAGGAACGGGACGGCCCTACGAGCAGTACTTC | CASSLGTGRPYEQYF
TRBJ2-3 | - | - | TRBV7-2 | TGTGCCAGCAGCTTACCGGCCCATCGAGATACGCAGTATTTT | CASSLPAHRDTQYF
TRBJ2-3 | TRBD2 | few | TRBV2 | TGTGCCAGCAGTGATACGGGACTAGCGGGAGGCACAGATACGCAGTATTTT | CASSDTGLAGGTDTQYF
TRBJ1-4 | - | - | TRBV6-6 | TGTGCCAGCTCAGATCGGGGGACTAATGAAAAACTGTTTTTT | CASSDRGTNEKLFF
TRBJ1-4 | - | - | TRBV6-5 | TGTGCCAGCAGCCCCCAAGGGGGGGATGATGAAAAACTGTTTTTT | CASSPQGGDDEKLFF
TRBJ2-7 | - | - | TRBV7-2 | TGTGCCAGCAGCTTAAGTGGGCCGGGAACCTCCTACGAGCAGTACTTC | CASSLSGPGTSYEQYF
TRBJ2-7 | - | - | TRBV28 | TGTGCCAGCACCCTGTCCCCCAAATCCTACGAGCAGTACTTC | CASTLSPKSYEQYF
TRBJ2-4 | - | once | TRBV12-3/TRBV12-4 | TGTGCCAGCAGTAAGAACGTGAGAGGAAACATTCAGTACTTC | CASSKNVRGNIQYF
TRBJ1-1 | TRBD1 | - | TRBV3-1 | TGTGCCAGCAGGTATGACAGGGGGGAAGCTTTCTTT | CASRYDRGEAFF
TRBJ2-5 | TRBD1 | - | TRBV7-8 | TGTGCCAGCAGCAAGGACAGGGGGCTGGAAGAGACCCAGTACTTC | CASSKDRGLEETQYF
TRBJ2-2 | - | once | TRBV20-1 | TGCAGTGCTAGAGATCCCGGGGTCACCGGGGAGCTGTTTTTT | CSARDPGVTGELFF
TRBJ2-7 | - | - | TRBV7-8 | TGTGCCAGCAGCTTCCGTAGAGGACGAAGCTCCTACAATGAGCAGTACTTC | CASSFRRGRSSYNEQYF
TRBJ2-5 | TRBD2 | - | TRBV6-2/TRBV6-3 | TGTGCCAGCACCGATACCGGGACTAGCAAAGGGACCCAGTACTTC | CASTDTGTSKGTQYF
TRBJ2-4 | TRBD2 | few | TRBV15 | TGTGCCACCAGCAGTCAAGGTTCGGGGGGTAACATTCAGTACTTC | CATSSQGSGGNIQYF
TRBJ2-7 | - | few | TRBV7-2 | TGTGCCAGCAGCTTACCAGCGGTCTCCTACGAGCAGTACTTC | CASSLPAVSYEQYF
TRBJ2-1 | - | - | TRBV27 | TGTGCCAGCAGTGGAGGGATGGACAATGAGCAGTTCTTC | CASSGGMDNEQFF
TRBJ2-1 | - | - | TRBV20-1 | TGCAGTGCTAGAGATCCAGCGGACTACAATGAGCAGTTCTTC | CSARDPADYNEQFF
TRBJ2-4 | TRBD1 | - | TRBV11-1 | TGTGCCAGCAGCTCGAGACAGGGGGCTATGACCAAAAACATTCAGTACTTC | CASSSRQGAMTKNIQYF
TRBJ2-3 | - | - | TRBV30 | TGTGCCTGGAACCGAAGACGGGGGGCTAGCACAGATACGCAGTATTTT | CAWNRRRGASTDTQYF
TRBJ1-5 | - | - | TRBV3-1 | TGTGCCAGCAGCCAAGATTTCAGGGATCAGCCCCAGCATTTT | CASSQDFRDQPQHF
TRBJ1-2 | - | few | TRBV25-1 | TGTGCCAGCAGTGAACGGGCCGCCTATGGCTACACCTTC | CASSERAAYGYTF
TRBJ2-3 | - | once | TRBV11-3 | TGTGCCAGCAGCTTACTTGGTAGAGGAACAGATACGCAGTATTTT | CASSLLGRGTDTQYF
TRBJ2-5 | - | - | TRBV10-3 | TGTGCCATCTGGGATGGGGGCCAAGAGACCCAGTACTTC | CAIWDGGQETQYF
TRBJ2-1 | - | - | TRBV9 | TGTGCCAGCAGCGTAGTTAAGAGTAGGGGGAACAATGAGCAGTTCTTC | CASSVVKSRGNNEQFF
TRBJ2-1 | TRBD2 | - | TRBV11-3 | TGTGCCAGCAGCTTCAGCCTAGCGGATTTCTACAATGAGCAGTTCTTC | CASSFSLADFYNEQFF